The T cell receptor (beta chain) under discussion was sequenced for a study of early T cells in non-severe SARS-CoV-2 infection listed by TCRdb under 2021. With respect to the entire study: Bulk RNA from unsorted whole blood was used for TCR sequencing, so alpha and beta chains could not be paired.

This clonotype was detected only once. What antigen it recognizes has not been identified. No much larger clone exists at a distance of one base, and base qualities are not known. Resting on one read, the evidence is weak. General findings and caveats noted by the study authors: Matching against VDJdb was skewed toward anti-spike CD8 responses, likely underestimated virus-specific expansions, and missed private and CD4 specificities.

V and J are truncated by 2 bases and 5 bases respectively, leaving an intervening sequence of 9 bases. CDR3 length: 13 amino acids, cysteine to phenylalanine. Here the CDR3 DNA is all that survives: 39 bases in frame from base 1. The receptor library was made with 5' RACE. Sequencing relied on a NextSeq 500. In the TCR library protocol, unique molecular identifiers were attached to individual cDNA molecules to correct for PCR bias and sequencing error. Both TCR alpha and beta chains were sequenced, and tight co-correlation was observed between alpha and beta sequence abundances in each sample. The authors' pipeline ran thus. V gene, J gene and CDR3 annotation of TCR sequences was performed with Decombinator V4. Expanded TCRs were defined as changing significantly between any two time points under a Poisson model with p below 0.0001. TCR abundances were normalised to the total number of TCRs sequenced per sample and expressed as counts per million. TRAV1-2 paired with TRAJ12, TRAJ20 or TRAJ33 defined MAIT TCRs, while TRAV10 paired with TRAJ18 defined iNKT TCRs. VDJdb, accessed on 1 November 2021, was searched for TCRs annotated for CMV, EBV and SARS-CoV-2, and TCRs annotated for more than one antigen were excluded. Using fastp at Q25 and MiXCR, TCRdb reprocessed the public reads and kept productive beta chains. For every CDR3 protein sequence, its rows merge into one entry that carries the most common genes and DNA. The V and J calls, along with clone size, are taken from TCRdb and not from the paper's own processing. In all, the sample holds tens of thousands of distinct CDR3 sequences, and 13% of those were seen once. Clones ranked in the top ten supply about 4.4% of the sample.

The study was a case-control design nested within a healthcare worker cohort in London, UK, with weekly nasopharyngeal swab PCR tests and blood sampling. Between 23 and 31 March 2020, the week of the UK lockdown, healthcare workers were enrolled and then followed up weekly for as long as 16 weeks. The TCR was taken from an adult who was a healthcare worker with PCR-confirmed SARS-CoV-2 infection or an uninfected control (not recorded which). The chain is made from TRBV12-3 or TRBV12-4 and TRBJ2-5; the D assignment is uncertain and may be TRBD1 or TRBD2, with 5 bases supporting each. The sequenced sample consisted of whole blood. The CDR3 in this case is CASSLLGVETQYF. DNA sequence: TGTGCCAGCAGTTTATTGGGGGTGGAGACCCAGTACTTC.